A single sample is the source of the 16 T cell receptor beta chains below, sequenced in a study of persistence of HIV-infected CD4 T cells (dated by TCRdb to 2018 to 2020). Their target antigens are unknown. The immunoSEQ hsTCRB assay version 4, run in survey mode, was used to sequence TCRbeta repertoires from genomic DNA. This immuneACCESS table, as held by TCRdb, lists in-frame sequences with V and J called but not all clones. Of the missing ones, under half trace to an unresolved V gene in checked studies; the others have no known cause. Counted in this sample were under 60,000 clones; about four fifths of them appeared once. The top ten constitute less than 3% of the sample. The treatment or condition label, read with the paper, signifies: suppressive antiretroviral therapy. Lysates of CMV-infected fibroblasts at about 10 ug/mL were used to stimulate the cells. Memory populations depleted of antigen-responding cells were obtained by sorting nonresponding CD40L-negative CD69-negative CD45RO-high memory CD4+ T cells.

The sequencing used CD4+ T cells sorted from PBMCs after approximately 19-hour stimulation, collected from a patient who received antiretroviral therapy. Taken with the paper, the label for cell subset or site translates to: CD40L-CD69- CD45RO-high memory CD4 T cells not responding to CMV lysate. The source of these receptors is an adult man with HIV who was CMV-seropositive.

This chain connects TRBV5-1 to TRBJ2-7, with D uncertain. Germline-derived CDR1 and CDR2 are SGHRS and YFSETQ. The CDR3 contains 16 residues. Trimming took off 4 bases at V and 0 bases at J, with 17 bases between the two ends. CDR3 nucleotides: TGCGCCAGCAGCCCCGACTTTTACCGTAGCTCCTACGAGCAGTACTTC. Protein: CASSPDFYRSSYEQYF. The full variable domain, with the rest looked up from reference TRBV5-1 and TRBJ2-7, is KAGVTQTPRYLIKTRGQQVTLSCSPISGHRSVSWYQQTPGQGLQFLFEYFSETQRNKGNFPGRFSGRQFSNSRSEMNVSTLELGDSALYLCASSPDFYRSSYEQYFGPGTRLTVT.

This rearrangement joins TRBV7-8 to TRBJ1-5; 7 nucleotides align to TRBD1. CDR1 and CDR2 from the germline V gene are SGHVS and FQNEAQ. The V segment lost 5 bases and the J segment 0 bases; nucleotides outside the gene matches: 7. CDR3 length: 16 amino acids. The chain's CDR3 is CASSVHGTDSNQPQHF. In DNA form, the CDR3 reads TGTGCCAGCAGCGTACACGGGACAGATAGCAATCAGCCCCAGCATTTT.

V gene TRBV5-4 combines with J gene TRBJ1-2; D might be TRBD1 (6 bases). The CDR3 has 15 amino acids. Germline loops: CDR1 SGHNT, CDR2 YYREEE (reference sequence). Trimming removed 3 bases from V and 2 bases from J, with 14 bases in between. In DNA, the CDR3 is TGTGCCAGCAGCTGGGGGGGGCATGGGAACTATGGCTACACCTTC. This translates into CASSWGGHGNYGYTF.

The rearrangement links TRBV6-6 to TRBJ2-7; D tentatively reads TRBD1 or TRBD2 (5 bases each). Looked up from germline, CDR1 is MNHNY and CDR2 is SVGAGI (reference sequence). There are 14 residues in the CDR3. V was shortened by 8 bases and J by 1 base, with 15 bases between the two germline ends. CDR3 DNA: TGTGCCAGCCTGGCAGGGACGGGGTCCTACGAGCAGTACTTC. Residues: CASLAGTGSYEQYF.

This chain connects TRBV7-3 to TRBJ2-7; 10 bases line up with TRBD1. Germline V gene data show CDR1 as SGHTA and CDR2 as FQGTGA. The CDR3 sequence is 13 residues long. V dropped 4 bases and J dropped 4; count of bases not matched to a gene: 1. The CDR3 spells CASSWDRGYEQYF. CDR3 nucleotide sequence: TGTGCCAGCAGCTGGGACAGGGGATACGAGCAGTACTTC. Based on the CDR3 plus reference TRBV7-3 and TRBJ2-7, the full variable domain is GAGVSQTPSNKVTEKGKYVELRCDPISGHTALYWYRQSLGQGPEFLIYFQGTGAADDSGLPNDRFFAVRPEGSVSTLKIQRTERGDSAVYLCASSWDRGYEQYFGPGTRLTVT.

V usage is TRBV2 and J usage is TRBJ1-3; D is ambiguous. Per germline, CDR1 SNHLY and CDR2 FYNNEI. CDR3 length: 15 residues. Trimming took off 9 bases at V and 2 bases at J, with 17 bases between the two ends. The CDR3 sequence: CARALGGFAGNTIYF. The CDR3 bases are TGTGCCAGGGCCCTCGGAGGGTTTGCTGGAAACACCATATATTTT.

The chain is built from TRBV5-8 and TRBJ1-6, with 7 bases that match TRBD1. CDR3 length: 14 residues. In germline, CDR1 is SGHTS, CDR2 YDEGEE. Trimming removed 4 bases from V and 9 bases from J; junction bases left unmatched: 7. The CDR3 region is CASSRGQRSSPLHF. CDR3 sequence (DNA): TGTGCCAGCAGCCGGGGACAGAGGAGTTCACCCCTCCACTTT. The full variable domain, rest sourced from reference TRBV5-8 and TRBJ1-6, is EAGVTQSPTHLIKTRGQQATLRCSPISGHTSVYWYQQALGLGLQFLLWYDEGEERNRGNFPPRFSGRQFPNYSSELNVNALELEDSALYLCASSRGQRSSPLHFGNGTRLTVT.

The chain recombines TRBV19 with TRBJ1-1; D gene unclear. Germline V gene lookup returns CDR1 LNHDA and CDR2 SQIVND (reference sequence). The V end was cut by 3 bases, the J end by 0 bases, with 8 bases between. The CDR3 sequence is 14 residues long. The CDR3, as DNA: TGTGCCAGTAGTATTGGCCAGGTGAACACTGAAGCTTTCTTT. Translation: CASSIGQVNTEAFF.

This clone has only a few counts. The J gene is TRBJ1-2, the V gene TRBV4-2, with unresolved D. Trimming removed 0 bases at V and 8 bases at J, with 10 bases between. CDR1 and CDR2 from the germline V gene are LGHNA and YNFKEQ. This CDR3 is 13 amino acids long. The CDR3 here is CASSQDYSDGYTF. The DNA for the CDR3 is TGTGCCAGCAGCCAAGACTACAGTGACGGCTACACCTTC.

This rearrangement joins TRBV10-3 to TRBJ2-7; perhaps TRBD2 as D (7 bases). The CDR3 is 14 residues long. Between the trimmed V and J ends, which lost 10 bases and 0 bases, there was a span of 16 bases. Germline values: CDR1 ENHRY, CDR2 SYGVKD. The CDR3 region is CATGRGASSYEQYF. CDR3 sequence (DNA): TGTGCCACCGGACGGGGGGCGAGCTCCTACGAGCAGTACTTC.

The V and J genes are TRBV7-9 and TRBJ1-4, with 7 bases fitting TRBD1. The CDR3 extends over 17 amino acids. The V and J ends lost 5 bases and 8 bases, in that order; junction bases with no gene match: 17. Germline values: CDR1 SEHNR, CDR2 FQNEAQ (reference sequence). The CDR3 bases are TGTGCCAGCAGCGGGGGACAGACCGTTCGGGCCCACGAAAAACTGTTTTTT. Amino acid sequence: CASSGGQTVRAHEKLFF.

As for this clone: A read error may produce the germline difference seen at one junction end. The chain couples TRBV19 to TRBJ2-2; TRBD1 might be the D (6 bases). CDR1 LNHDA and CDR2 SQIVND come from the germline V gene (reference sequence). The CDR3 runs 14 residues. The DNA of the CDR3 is TGTGCCAGTACCCCCACAGGGAACGCCGGGGAGCTGTTTTTT. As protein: CASTPTGNAGELFF.

CDR3 sequence reads: CASSRSGNNPGANVLTF. DNA of the CDR3: TGCGCCAGCAGTAGATCCGGGAACAACCCTGGGGCCAACGTCCTGACTTTC. The chain employs TRBV5-1 and TRBJ2-6, with D possibly being TRBD2 (5 bases). V was trimmed by 5 bases and J by 2 bases, leaving 17 bases between them. The CDR3 has 17 residues. Germline loops: CDR1 SGHRS, CDR2 YFSETQ.

The CDR3 coding sequence is TGTGCCAGCAAGCTCAACACCGGGGAGCTGTTTTTT. Translated, it gives CASKLNTGELFF. The rearrangement uses TRBV2 and TRBJ2-2; D unclear. The CDR3 spans 12 residues. The V gene's germline CDR1 is SNHLY and CDR2 FYNNEI. The V and J ends lost 7 bases and 2 bases respectively, with 5 bases between them.

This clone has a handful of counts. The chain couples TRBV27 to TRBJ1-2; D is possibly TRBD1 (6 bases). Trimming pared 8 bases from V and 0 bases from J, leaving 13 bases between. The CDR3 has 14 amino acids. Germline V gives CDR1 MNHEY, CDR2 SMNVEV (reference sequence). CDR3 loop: CASRRDTANYGYTF. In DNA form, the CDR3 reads TGTGCCAGCCGGAGGGACACGGCTAACTATGGCTACACCTTC.

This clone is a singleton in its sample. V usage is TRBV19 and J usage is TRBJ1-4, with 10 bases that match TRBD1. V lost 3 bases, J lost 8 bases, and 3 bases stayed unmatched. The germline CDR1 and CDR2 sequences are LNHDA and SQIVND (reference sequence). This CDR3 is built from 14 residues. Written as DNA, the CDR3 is TGTGCCAGTAGTATCGGGGACAGGGGCGAAAAACTGTTTTTT. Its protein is CASSIGDRGEKLFF.